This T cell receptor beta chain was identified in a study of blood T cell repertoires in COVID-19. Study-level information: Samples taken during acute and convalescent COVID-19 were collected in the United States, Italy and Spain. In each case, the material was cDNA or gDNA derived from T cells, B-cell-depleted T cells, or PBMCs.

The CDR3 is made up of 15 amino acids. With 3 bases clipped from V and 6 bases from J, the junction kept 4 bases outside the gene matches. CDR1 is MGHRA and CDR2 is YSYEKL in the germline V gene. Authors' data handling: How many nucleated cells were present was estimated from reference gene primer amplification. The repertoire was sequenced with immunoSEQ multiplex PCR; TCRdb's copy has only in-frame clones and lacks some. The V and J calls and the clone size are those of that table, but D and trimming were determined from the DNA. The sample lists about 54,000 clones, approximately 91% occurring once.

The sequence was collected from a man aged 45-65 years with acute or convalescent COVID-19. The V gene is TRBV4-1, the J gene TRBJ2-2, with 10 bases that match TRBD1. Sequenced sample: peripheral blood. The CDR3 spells CASSQGQGQAGELFF. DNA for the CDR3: TGCGCCAGCAGCCAGGGACAGGGGCAGGCCGGGGAGCTGTTTTTT.